What follows describes a single TCR beta chain. Per the authors' pipeline: Quantification of nucleated cells was approximated via reference gene primer amplification. Only in-frame clones appear in the TCRdb table, and some are missing; sequencing was by immunoSEQ multiplex PCR. V and J calls plus clone size are reproduced from that table; the DNA served to infer D and trimming. The sample carries about 40,000 clones, about 91% recorded once. The data originate from a study of blood T cell repertoires in COVID-19. Study-wide background: The origin of the acute and convalescent COVID-19 samples was the United States, Italy and Spain. Sources were T cells, B-cell-depleted T cells, or PBMCs; the material itself was cDNA or gDNA.

The CDR3 loop spans 14 amino acids. V lost 7 bases, J lost 4 bases, and 8 bases stayed unmatched. The V gene's germline CDR1 is GTSNPN and CDR2 SVGIG (reference sequence). What was sequenced was peripheral blood. The TCR comes from a woman over 75 with acute or convalescent COVID-19. The chain uses TRBV30 and TRBJ1-5; 9 bases map to TRBD1. The CDR3, as DNA: TGTGCCTTAACCCGGACAGGGGATAATCAGCCCCAGCATTTT. This gives the protein CALTRTGDNQPQHF.